The clone carrying this T cell receptor beta chain was detected only once. The record originates from a study of blood T cell repertoires in COVID-19. The germline CDR1 and CDR2 sequences are MNHNY and SVGAGI (reference sequence). The CDR3 totals 17 residues. V dropped 5 bases and J dropped 5; count of bases not matched to a gene: 10. The table came from immunoSEQ multiplex PCR; TCRdb's copy has only in-frame clones and leaves some out. Of 250,000 to 350,000 clones detected, roughly 87% appear once; the ten largest clones hold about 9.8%. The sequenced sample was peripheral blood. The receptor was isolated from a man aged 18-30 years with active or convalescent COVID-19. The gene calls are TRBV6-6 and TRBJ2-1; 12 positions agree with TRBD1. The CDR3 reads CASSPTTGTGGHNEQFF. CDR3 nucleotide sequence: TGTGCCAGCAGTCCCACGACTGGGACAGGGGGCCACAATGAGCAGTTCTTC.